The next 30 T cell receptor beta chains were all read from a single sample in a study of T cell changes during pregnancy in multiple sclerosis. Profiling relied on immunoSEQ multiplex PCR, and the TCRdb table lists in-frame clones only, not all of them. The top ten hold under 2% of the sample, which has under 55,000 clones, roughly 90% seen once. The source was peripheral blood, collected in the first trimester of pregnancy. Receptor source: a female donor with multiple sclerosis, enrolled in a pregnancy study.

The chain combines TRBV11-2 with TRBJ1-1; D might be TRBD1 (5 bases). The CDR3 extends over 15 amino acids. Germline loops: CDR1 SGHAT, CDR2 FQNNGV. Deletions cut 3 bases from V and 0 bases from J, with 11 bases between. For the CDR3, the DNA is TGTGCCAGCAGCTTCCGCGGGGGTTTGAACACTGAAGCTTTCTTT. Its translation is CASSFRGGLNTEAFF.

The CDR3 spells CAWAPGLNYGYTF. The CDR3 DNA sequence: TGTGCCTGGGCTCCAGGCCTTAACTATGGCTACACCTTC. V and J are TRBV30 and TRBJ1-2; no firm D call. Deletions cut 5 bases from V and 1 base from J, with 11 bases between. CDR3 length: 13 amino acids. The V gene's germline CDR1 is GTSNPN and CDR2 SVGIG (reference sequence). Supplemented by reference TRBV30 and TRBJ1-2, the full variable domain reads SQTIHQWPATLVQPVGSPLSLECTVEGTSNPNLYWYRQAAGRGLQLLFYSVGIGQISSEVPQNLSASRPQDRQFILSSKKLLLSDSGFYLCAWAPGLNYGYTFGSGTRLTVV.

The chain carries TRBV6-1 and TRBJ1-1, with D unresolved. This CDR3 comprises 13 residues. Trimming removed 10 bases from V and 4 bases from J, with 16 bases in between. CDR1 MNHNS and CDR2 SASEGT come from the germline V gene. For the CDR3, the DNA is TGTGCCACCGGACCCCCGGGGAGCACTGAAGCTTTCTTT. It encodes CATGPPGSTEAFF.

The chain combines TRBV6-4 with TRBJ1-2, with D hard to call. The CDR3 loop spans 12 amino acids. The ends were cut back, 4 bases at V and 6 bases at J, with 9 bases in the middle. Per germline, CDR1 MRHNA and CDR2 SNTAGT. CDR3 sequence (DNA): TGTGCCAGCAGTGGAGCCACTAATGGCTACACCTTC. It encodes CASSGATNGYTF.

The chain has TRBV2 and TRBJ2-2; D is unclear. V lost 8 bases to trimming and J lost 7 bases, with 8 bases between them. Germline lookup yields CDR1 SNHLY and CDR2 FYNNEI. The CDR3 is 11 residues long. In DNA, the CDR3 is TGTGCCAGCGGAGAAAACGGGGAGCTGTTTTTT. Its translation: CASGENGELFF.

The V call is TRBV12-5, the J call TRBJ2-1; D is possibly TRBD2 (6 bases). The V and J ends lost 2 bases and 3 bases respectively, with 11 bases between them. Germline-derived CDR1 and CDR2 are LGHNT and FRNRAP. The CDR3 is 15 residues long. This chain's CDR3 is CASGLRGGFYNEQFF. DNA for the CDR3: TGTGCTAGTGGTTTGCGTGGGGGGTTCTACAATGAGCAGTTCTTC.

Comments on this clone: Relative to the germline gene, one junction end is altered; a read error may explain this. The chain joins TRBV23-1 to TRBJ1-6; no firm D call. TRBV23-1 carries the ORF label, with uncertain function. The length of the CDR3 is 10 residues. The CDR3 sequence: CASSHSGHYF. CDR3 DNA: TGCGCCAGCAGTCACTCTGGGCATTACTTT.

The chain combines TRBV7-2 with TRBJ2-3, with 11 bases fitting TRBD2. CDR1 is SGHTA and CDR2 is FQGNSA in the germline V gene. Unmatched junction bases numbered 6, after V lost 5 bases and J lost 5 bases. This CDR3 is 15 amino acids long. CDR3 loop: CASSKLAGALDTQYF. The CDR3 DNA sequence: TGTGCCAGCAGCAAACTAGCGGGGGCCCTAGATACGCAGTATTTT.

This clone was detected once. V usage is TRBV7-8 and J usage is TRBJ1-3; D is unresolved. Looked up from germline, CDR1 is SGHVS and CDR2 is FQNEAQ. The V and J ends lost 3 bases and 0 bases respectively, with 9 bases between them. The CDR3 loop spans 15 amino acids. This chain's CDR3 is CASSFTHGSGNTIYF. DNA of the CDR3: TGTGCCAGCAGCTTCACCCACGGCTCTGGAAACACCATATATTTT.

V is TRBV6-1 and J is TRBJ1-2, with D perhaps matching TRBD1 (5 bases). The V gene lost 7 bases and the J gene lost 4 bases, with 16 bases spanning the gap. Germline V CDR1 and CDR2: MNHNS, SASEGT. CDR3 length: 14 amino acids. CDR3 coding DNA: TGTGCCAGCACCACCACCCGGGGGGGCTATGGCTACACCTTC. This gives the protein CASTTTRGGYGYTF.

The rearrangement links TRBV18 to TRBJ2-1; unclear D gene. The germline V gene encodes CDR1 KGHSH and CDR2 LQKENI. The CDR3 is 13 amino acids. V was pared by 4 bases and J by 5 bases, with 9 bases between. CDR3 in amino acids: CASSLQLNNEQFF. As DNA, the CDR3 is TGTGCCAGCTCACTTCAACTTAACAATGAGCAGTTCTTC.

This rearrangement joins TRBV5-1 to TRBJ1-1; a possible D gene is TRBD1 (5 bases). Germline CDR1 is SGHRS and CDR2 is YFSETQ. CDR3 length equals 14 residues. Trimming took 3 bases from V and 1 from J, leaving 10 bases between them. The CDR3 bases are TGCGCCAGCAGCTGGGGACTTAGGAACACTGAAGCTTTCTTT. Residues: CASSWGLRNTEAFF.

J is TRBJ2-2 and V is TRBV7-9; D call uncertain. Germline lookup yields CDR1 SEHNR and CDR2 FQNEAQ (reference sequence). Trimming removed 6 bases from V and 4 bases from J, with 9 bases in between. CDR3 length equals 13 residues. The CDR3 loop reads CASSRSFTGELFF. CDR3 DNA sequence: TGTGCCAGCAGTAGGAGTTTCACCGGGGAGCTGTTTTTT. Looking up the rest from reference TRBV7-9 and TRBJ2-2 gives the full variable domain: DTGVSQNPRHKITKRGQNVTFRCDPISEHNRLYWYRQTLGQGPEFLTYFQNEAQLEKSRLLSDRFSAERPKGSFSTLEIQRTEQGDSAMYLCASSRSFTGELFFGEGSRLTVL.

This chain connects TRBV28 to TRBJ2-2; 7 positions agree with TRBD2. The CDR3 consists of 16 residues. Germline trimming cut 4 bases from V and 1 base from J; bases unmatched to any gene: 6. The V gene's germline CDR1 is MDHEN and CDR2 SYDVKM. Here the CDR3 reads CASSYHGGGNTGELFF. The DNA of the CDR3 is TGTGCCAGCAGTTACCACGGCGGGGGGAACACCGGGGAGCTGTTTTTT.

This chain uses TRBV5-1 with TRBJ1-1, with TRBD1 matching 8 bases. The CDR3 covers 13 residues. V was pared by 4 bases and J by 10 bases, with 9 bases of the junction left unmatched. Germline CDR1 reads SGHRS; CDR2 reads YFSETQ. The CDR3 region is CASSLGQGGRAFF. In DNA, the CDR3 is TGCGCCAGCAGCCTCGGACAGGGCGGTCGAGCTTTCTTT.

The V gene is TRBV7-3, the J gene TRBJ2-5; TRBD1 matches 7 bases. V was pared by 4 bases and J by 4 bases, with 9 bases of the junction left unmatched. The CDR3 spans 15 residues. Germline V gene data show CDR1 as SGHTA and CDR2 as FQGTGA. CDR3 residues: CASSSRQGWGETQYF. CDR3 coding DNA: TGTGCCAGCAGCTCCCGACAGGGCTGGGGAGAGACCCAGTACTTC.

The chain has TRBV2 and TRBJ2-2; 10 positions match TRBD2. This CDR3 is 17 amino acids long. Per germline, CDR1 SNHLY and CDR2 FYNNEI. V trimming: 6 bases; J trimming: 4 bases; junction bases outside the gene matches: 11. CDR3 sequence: CASSRGGLAGATGELFF. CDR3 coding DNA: TGTGCCAGCAGCAGGGGGGGGCTAGCGGGGGCCACCGGGGAGCTGTTTTTT.

In DNA, the CDR3 is TGTGCCAGTATGGAGATAGCGGGGGTGATAGATACGCAGTATTTT. Encoded protein: CASMEIAGVIDTQYF. The rearrangement uses TRBV19 and TRBJ2-3, with 9 positions matching TRBD2. Germline V gives CDR1 LNHDA, CDR2 SQIVND (reference sequence). This CDR3 is 15 amino acids long. V lost 7 bases to trimming and J lost 5 bases; unmatched junction nucleotides: 10.

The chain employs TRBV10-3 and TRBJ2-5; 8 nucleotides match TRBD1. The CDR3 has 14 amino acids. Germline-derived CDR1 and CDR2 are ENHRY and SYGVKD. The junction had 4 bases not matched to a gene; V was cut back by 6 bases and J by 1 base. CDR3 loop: CAISNTGGQETQYF. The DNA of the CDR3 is TGTGCCATCAGCAATACAGGGGGCCAAGAGACCCAGTACTTC.

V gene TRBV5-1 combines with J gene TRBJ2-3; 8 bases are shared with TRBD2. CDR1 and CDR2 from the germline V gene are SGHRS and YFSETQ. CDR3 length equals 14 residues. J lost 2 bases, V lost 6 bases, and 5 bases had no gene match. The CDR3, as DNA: TGCGCCAGCACCCGGGGGGGCTTCACAGATACGCAGTATTTT. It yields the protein CASTRGGFTDTQYF.

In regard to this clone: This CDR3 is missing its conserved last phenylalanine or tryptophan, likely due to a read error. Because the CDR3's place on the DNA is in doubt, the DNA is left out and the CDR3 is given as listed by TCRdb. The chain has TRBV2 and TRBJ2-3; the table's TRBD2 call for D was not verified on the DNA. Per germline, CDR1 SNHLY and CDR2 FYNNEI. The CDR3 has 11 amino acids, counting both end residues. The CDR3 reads CASSGTSGGMG.

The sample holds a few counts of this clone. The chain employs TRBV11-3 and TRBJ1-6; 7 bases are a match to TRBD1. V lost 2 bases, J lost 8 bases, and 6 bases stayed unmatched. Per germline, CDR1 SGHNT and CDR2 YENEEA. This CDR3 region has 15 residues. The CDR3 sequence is CASSLRGQGDSPLHF. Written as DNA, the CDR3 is TGTGCCAGCAGCTTAAGGGGGCAGGGAGATTCACCCCTCCACTTT.

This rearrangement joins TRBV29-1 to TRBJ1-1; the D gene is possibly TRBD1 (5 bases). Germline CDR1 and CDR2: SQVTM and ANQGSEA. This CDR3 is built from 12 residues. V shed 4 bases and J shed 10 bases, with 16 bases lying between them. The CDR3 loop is CSVVGGEARAFF. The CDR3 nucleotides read TGCAGCGTTGTTGGGGGGGAGGCGCGAGCTTTCTTT. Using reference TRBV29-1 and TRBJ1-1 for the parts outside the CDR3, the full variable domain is SAVISQKPSRDICQRGTSLTIQCQVDSQVTMMFWYRQQPGQSLTLIATANQGSEATYESGFVIDKFPISRPNLTFSTLTVSNMSPEDSSIYLCSVVGGEARAFFGQGTRLTVV.

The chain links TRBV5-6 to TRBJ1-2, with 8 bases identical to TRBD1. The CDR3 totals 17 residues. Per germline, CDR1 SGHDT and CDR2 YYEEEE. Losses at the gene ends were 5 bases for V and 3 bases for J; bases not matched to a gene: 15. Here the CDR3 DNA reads TGTGCCAGCAGTTTCCCCACCCAGGGGGCTGGGGACTATGGCTACACCTTC. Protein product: CASSFPTQGAGDYGYTF.

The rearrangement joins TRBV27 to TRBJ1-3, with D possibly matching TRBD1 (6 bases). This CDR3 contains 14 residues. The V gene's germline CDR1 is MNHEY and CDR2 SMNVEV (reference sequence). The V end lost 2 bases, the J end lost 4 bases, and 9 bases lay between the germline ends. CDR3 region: CASSLDRWGNTIYF. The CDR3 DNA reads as TGTGCCAGCAGTTTAGACAGGTGGGGAAACACCATATATTTT.

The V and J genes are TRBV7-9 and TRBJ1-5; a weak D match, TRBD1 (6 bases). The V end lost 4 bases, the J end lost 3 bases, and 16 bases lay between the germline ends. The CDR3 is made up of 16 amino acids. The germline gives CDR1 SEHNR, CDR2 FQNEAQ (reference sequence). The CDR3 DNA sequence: TGTGCCAGCAGCTCCGGGAGGGGGTCCTTCAATCAGCCCCAGCATTTT. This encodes CASSSGRGSFNQPQHF.

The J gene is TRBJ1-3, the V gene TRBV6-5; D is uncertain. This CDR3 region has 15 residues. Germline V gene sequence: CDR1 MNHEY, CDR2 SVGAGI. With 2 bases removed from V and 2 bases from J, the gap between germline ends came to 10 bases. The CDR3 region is CASSYSGSAGNTIYF. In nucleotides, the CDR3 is TGTGCCAGCAGTTACAGCGGGAGTGCTGGAAACACCATATATTTT.

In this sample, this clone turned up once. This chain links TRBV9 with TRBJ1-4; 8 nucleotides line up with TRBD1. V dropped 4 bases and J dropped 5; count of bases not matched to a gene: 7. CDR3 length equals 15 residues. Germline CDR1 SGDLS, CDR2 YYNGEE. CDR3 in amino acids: CASSPGQGGNEKLFF. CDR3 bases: TGTGCCAGCAGCCCTGGACAGGGAGGAAATGAAAAACTGTTTTTT.

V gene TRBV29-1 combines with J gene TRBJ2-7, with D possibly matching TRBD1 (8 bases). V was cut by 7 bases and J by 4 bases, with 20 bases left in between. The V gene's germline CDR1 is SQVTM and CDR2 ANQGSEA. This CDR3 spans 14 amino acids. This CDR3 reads CSARLQGGYYEQYF. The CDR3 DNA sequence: TGCAGCGCGAGGCTACAGGGGGGGTATTACGAGCAGTACTTC.

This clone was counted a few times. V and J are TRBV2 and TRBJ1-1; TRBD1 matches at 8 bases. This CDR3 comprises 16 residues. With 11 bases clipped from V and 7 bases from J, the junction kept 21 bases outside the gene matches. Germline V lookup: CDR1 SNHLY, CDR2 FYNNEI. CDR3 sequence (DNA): TGTGCCCGGAATAGGAGAACAGGGGGTTTTGCCCTTGAAGCTTTCTTT. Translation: CARNRRTGGFALEAFF. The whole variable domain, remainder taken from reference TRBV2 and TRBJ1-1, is EPEVTQTPSHQVTQMGQEVILRCVPISNHLYFYWYRQILGQKVEFLVSFYNNEISEKSEIFDDQFSVERPDGSNFTLKIRSTKLEDSAMYFCARNRRTGGFALEAFFGQGTRLTVV.